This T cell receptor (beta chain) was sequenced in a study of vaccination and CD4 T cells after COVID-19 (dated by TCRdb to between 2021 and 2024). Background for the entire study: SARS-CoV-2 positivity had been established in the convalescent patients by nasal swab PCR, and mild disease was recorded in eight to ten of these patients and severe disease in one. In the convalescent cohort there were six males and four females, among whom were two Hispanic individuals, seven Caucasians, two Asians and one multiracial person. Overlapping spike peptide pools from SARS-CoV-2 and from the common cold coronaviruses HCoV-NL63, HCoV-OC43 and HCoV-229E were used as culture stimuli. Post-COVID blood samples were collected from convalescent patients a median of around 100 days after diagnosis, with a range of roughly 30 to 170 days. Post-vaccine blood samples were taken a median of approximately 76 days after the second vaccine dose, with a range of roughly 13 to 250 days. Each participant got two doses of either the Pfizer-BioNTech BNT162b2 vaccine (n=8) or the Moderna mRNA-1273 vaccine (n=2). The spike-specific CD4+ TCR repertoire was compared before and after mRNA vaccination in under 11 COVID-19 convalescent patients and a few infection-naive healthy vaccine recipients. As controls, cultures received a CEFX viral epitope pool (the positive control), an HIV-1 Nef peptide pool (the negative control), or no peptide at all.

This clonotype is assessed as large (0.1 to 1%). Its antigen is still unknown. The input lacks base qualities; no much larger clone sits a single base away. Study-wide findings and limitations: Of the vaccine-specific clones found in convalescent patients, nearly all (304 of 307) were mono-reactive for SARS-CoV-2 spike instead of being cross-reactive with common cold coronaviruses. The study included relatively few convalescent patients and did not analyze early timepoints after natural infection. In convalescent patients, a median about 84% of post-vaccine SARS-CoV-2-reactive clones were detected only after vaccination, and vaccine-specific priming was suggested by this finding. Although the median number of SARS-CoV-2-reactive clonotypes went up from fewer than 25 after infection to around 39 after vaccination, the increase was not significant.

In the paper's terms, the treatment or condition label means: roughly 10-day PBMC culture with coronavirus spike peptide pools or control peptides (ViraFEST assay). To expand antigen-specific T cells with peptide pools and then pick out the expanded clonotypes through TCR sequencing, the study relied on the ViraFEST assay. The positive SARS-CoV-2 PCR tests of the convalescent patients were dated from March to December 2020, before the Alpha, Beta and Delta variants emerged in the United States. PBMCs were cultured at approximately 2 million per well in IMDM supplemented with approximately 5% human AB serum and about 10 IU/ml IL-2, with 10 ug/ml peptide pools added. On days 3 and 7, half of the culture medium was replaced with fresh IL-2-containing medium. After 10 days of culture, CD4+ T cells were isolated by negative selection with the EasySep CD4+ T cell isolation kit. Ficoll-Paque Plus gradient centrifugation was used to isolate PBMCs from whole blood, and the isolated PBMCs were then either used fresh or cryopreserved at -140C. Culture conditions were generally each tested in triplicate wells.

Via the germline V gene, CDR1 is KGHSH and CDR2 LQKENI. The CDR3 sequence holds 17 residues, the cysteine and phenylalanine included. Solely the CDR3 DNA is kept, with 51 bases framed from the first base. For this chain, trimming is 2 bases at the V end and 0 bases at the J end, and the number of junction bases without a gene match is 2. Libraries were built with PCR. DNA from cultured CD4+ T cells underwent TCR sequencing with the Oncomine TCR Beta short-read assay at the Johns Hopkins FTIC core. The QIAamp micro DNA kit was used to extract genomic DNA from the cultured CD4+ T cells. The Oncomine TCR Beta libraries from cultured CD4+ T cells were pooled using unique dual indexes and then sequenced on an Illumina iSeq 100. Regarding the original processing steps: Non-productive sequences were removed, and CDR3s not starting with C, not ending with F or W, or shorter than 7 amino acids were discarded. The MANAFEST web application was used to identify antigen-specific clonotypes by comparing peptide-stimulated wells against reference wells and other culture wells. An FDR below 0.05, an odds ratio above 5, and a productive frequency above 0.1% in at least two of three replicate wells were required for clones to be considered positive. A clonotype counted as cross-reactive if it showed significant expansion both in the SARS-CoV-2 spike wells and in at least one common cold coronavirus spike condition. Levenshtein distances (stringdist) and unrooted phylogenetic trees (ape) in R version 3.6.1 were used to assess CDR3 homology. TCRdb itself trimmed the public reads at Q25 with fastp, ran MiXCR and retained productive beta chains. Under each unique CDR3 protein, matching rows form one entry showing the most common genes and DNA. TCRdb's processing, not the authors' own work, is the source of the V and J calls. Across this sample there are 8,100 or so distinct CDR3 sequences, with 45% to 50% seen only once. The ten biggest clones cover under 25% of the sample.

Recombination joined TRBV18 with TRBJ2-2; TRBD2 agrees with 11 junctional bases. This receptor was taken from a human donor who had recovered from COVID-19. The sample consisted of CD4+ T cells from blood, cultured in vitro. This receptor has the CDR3 CASSPTSGRPNTGELFF. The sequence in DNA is TGTGCCAGCTCACCAACTAGCGGGAGACCGAACACCGGGGAGCTGTTTTTT.